A selection of T cell receptor beta chains follows, all from one sample in a study of T cell clonotyping in hematopoietic cell transplantation. Generated by immunoSEQ multiplex PCR, the TCRdb table keeps only in-frame clones and is missing some. This table has roughly 44,000 clones, 95% appearing once. The material sequenced was peripheral blood mononuclear cells. These receptors were collected from a man aged 25-45 years in good health. Some clones in this sample may be carry-over from other donors' samples. Each CDR3 is given with its conserved first and last residue. Each record gives: J gene, V gene, clone size, D gene, CDR3 DNA, CDR3 protein. D genes are given only for firm matches. Some rows have no size entry. The others give once, few or many, or a class for an expanded clone.

TRBJ1-1	TRBV4-3	once	.	TGCGCCAGCAGCCGAGAGACAGGAGAGAACACTGAAGCTTTCTTT	CASSRETGENTEAFF
TRBJ2-1	TRBV5-4	.	.	TGTGCCAGCAGCTCAACAGGTAGCTCCTACAATGAGCAGTTCTTC	CASSSTGSSYNEQFF
TRBJ1-2	TRBV5-4	.	.	TGTGCCAGCAGCTTGGCCGGAGATAACTATGGCTACACCTTC	CASSLAGDNYGYTF
TRBJ2-6	TRBV9	.	.	TGTGCCAGCAGCCCCCACGGAGGGGCCAACGTCCTGACTTTC	CASSPHGGANVLTF
TRBJ1-2	TRBV2	.	.	TGTGCCAGCAGTGGAACAGGCTCAATCTATGGCTACACCTTC	CASSGTGSIYGYTF
TRBJ1-2	TRBV7-2	.	TRBD1	TGTGCCAGCAGCTCTTTCCAGGGGGCCCTGGACTATGGCTACACCTTC	CASSSFQGALDYGYTF
TRBJ1-3	TRBV6-5	once	.	TGTGCCAGCAGTTATGGGGGGCAGGCTGGAAACACCATATATTTT	CASSYGGQAGNTIYF
TRBJ2-1	TRBV28	.	TRBD2	TGTGCCAGCAGTTTATGGGCTTCCGGGACTAGCGGGTACAATGAGCAGTTCTTC	CASSLWASGTSGYNEQFF
TRBJ1-2	TRBV5-1	.	TRBD1	TGCGCCAGCCTTGGCCAGGGGGCCGGCTACTATGGCTACACCTTC	CASLGQGAGYYGYTF
TRBJ2-7	TRBV5-5	.	TRBD1	TGTGCCAGCAGCTTTTGGGGACAGGGTAACTACGAGCAGTACTTC	CASSFWGQGNYEQYF
TRBJ1-2	TRBV29-1	.	TRBD1	TGCAGCGTTTTGGACAGGGAGGACTACACCTTC	CSVLDREDYTF
TRBJ2-1	TRBV2	.	.	TGTGCCAGCTCTGGACTGGGGGATGAGCAGTTCTTC	CASSGLGDEQFF